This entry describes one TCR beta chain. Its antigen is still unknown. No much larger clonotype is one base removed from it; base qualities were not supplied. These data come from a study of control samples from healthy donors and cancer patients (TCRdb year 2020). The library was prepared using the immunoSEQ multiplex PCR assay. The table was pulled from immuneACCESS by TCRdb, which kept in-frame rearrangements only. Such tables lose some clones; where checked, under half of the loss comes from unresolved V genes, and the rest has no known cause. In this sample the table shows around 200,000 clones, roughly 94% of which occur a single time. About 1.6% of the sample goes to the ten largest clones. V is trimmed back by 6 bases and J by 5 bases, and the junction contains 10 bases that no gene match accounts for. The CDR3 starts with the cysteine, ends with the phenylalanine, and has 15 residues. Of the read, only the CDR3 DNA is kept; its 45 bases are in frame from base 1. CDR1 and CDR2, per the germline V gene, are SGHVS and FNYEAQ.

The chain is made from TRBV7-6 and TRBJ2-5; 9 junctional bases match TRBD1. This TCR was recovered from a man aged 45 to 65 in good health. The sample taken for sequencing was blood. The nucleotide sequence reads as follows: TGTGCCAGCAGTTCACAGGGGGCGAGGTGGGAGACCCAGTACTTC. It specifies CASSSQGARWETQYF.